This T cell receptor beta chain was identified during a study of T cells after yellow fever vaccination. Study-wide points: A large majority of primary-vaccination clones showed up again after the booster (about 97% CD4, almost 90% CD8). Researchers cautioned that FACS-sorted repertoires could harbor abundant clonotypes contaminating from the bulk population.

In this sample, this clonotype turned up a few times. Its antigen is not identified. TCR cDNA was made by 5'RACE template switching, adding a universal primer site and UMIs. TCRdb fed the 5' RACE reads into MiXCR, producing one record per CDR3 protein. The table has just over 250,000 distinct CDR3 sequences, around 5.2% seen once. Germline CDR1 is LGHNA and CDR2 is YNFKEQ. The CDR3 spans 14 residues. V lost 0 bases, J lost 4 bases, and 9 bases lay in between. The sequence was collected from a man between 18 and 35 years old who received the YFV17D yellow fever vaccine. The material sequenced was CD4+ T cells sorted from PBMCs, taken on the day of the yellow fever booster vaccination. V and J are TRBV4-2 and TRBJ1-1; unclear D gene. The CDR3 nucleotides are TGTGCCAGCAGCCAAGAAGAGTGGCTCACTGAAGCTTTCTTT. Residues: CASSQEEWLTEAFF.